Presented here are 9 T cell receptor beta chains from one specimen sequenced in a study of blood T cell repertoires in COVID-19. Measured with immunoSEQ multiplex PCR; TCRdb has only the in-frame clones, and not every one. The sample carries about 130,000 clones, approximately 83% recorded once. The sample comprised peripheral blood. These receptors were collected from a woman of 80 years or more with acute or convalescent COVID-19.

This chain links TRBV7-2 with TRBJ1-5; TRBD1 agrees at 9 bases. Germline assignment: CDR1 SGHTA and CDR2 FQGNSA. There are 14 residues in the CDR3. The J segment lost 6 bases and the V segment lost 5 bases, leaving 5 bases of the junction unmatched. CDR3 coding DNA: TGTGCCAGCAGCCCCCGACAGGGGGGTCAGCCCCAGCATTTT. Residues: CASSPRQGGQPQHF.

The CDR3 DNA sequence: TGTGCCAGCAGCACTAAATATACAGGGATCAACTATGGCTACACCTTC. This sequence encodes CASSTKYTGINYGYTF. This chain joins TRBV7-2 and TRBJ1-2; D perhaps matches TRBD1 (6 bases). The length of the CDR3 is 16 residues. The ends were cut back, 5 bases at V and 2 bases at J, with 18 bases in the middle. Germline assignment: CDR1 SGHTA and CDR2 FQGNSA.

CDR3 DNA sequence: TGTGCCAGCAGTGTAAGGGGATCTGGAAACACCATATATTTT. Its protein product is CASSVRGSGNTIYF. This chain connects TRBV2 to TRBJ1-3; weak D call: TRBD1 (5 bases). V was trimmed by 4 bases and J by 1 base, leaving 8 bases between them. CDR1 is SNHLY, CDR2 FYNNEI, per germline. CDR3 size: 14 residues.

V and J are TRBV6-5 and TRBJ1-1, with a weak D call TRBD1 (5 bases). The germline V gene has CDR1 MNHEY and CDR2 SVGAGI. V was clipped by 4 bases and J by 1 base, with 13 bases between them. The CDR3 is 15 residues long. The CDR3 DNA follows: TGTGCCAGCAGTTCGGACACGGTTAAGAACACTGAAGCTTTCTTT. Residues: CASSSDTVKNTEAFF.

The CDR3 is CASSLMGQGLSYGYTF. The CDR3 DNA follows: TGTGCCAGCAGCTTAATGGGGCAGGGTTTATCCTATGGCTACACCTTC. This chain uses TRBV7-3 with TRBJ1-2; D perhaps matches TRBD1 (5 bases). V gave up 1 base and J gave up 4 bases, with 16 bases separating them. CDR1 is SGHTA, CDR2 FQGTGA, per germline. The CDR3 has 16 amino acids.

This chain links TRBV19 with TRBJ1-4, with 7 bases fitting TRBD1. Trimming at V came to 6 bases and at J to 4 bases, leaving 8 bases not matched to a gene. Germline loops: CDR1 LNHDA, CDR2 SQIVND (reference sequence). The CDR3 loop spans 15 amino acids. Written as DNA, the CDR3 is TGTGCCAGTAGAGACAGGGACCGTGGTAATGAAAAACTGTTTTTT. Protein: CASRDRDRGNEKLFF.

V is TRBV5-1 and J is TRBJ1-3, with TRBD1 matching 9 bases. The CDR3 contains 14 residues. CDR1 is SGHRS, CDR2 YFSETQ, per germline. Trimming cost V 5 bases and J 4 bases; bases outside gene matches: 4. The DNA for the CDR3 is TGCGCCAGCAGTACCGGGACAGGGGGAAACACCATATATTTT. The encoded protein is CASSTGTGGNTIYF.

CDR3 protein: CASSSNDRDYTF. In nucleotides, the CDR3 is TGTGCCAGCAGCTCTAACGACAGGGACTACACCTTC. V and J are TRBV7-3 and TRBJ1-2, with 7 bases lining up with TRBD1. The CDR3 has 12 residues. V trimming: 4 bases; J trimming: 10 bases; junction bases outside the gene matches: 6. CDR1 and CDR2 (germline): SGHTA, FQGTGA.

V gene TRBV18 combines with J gene TRBJ1-1; no clear D gene. Germline lookup yields CDR1 KGHSH and CDR2 LQKENI. V was shortened by 1 base and J by 6 bases, with 15 bases between the two germline ends. The CDR3 contains 15 residues. This chain's CDR3 is CASSPRQRGLAEAFF. DNA for the CDR3: TGTGCCAGCTCACCACGTCAAAGAGGGCTCGCTGAAGCTTTCTTT.